Reported below is one TCR beta chain. Sequencing used cDNA as its template, made by extracting RNA and reverse transcribing it. Sequencing used immunoSEQ multiplex PCR; TCRdb keeps in-frame clones, though not all of them. The sample includes about 140,000 clones, roughly half of them seen just once. This sample is part of a study of CD8+ T cells in alopecia areata. Germline V gene data show CDR1 as SGHRS and CDR2 as YFSETQ. Trimming took off 0 bases at V and 0 bases at J, with 7 bases between the two ends. The CDR3 totals 16 residues. This chain connects TRBV5-1 to TRBJ2-6; no firm D call. The source was CD4+ T cells sorted from blood, collected at week 0. The sequence derives from a human donor with alopecia areata. As DNA, the CDR3 is TGCGCCAGCAGCTTGGCTCTATCCTCTGGGGCCAACGTCCTGACTTTC. Translated: CASSLALSSGANVLTF.